A single sample gave rise to the 32 T cell receptor beta chains below, sequenced in a study of blood T cell repertoires in COVID-19. Assay used: immunoSEQ multiplex PCR; TCRdb lists only in-frame clones, some missing. In the table there are fewer than 30,000 clones, over 85% of which are singletons. The specimen sequenced was peripheral blood. The receptors were gathered from a human donor with active COVID-19. The donor label of this sample is uncertain.

The chain has TRBV5-1 and TRBJ2-1; the match to TRBD1 covers 7 bases. Germline-derived CDR1 and CDR2 are SGHRS and YFSETQ. Trimming cost V 4 bases and J 9 bases; bases outside gene matches: 10. This CDR3 comprises 14 residues. The CDR3: CASSPDRALGEQFF. CDR3 DNA: TGCGCCAGCAGCCCCGACAGGGCCCTCGGTGAGCAGTTCTTC.

The rearrangement links TRBV6-6 to TRBJ2-7; D gene uncertain. In germline, CDR1 is MNHNY, CDR2 SVGAGI (reference sequence). This CDR3 is built from 13 residues. The germline V and J ends were trimmed by 7 bases and 2 bases, with 12 bases remaining between them. CDR3: CASTKTGTYEQYF. Written as DNA, the CDR3 is TGTGCCAGCACAAAGACTGGCACCTACGAGCAGTACTTC.

The rearrangement uses TRBV6-2 or TRBV6-3 and TRBJ2-2; 10 nucleotides match TRBD2. The CDR3 covers 14 residues. Germline CDR1 MNHEY, CDR2 SVGEGT. V lost 5 bases and J lost 5; bases outside the gene matches: 2. The CDR3 spells CASSRSGGTGELFF. CDR3 bases: TGTGCCAGCAGTCGTAGCGGGGGGACCGGGGAGCTGTTTTTT.

The chain has TRBV7-2 and TRBJ1-4; TRBD1 aligns across 7 bases. CDR1 and CDR2 from the germline V gene are SGHTA and FQGNSA. This CDR3 has 16 amino acids. V lost 1 base, J lost 7 bases, and 9 bases stayed unmatched. CDR3 DNA: TGTGCCAGCAGCTTAGAGGGGGTCACAGGGGTTGAAAAACTGTTTTTT. This codes for CASSLEGVTGVEKLFF.

This sequence joins TRBV5-1 and TRBJ1-1; 7 nucleotides align to TRBD1. The CDR3 length is 15 residues. Germline lookup yields CDR1 SGHRS and CDR2 YFSETQ. Trimming cost V 5 bases and J 7 bases; bases outside gene matches: 14. Here the CDR3 reads CASSKETGQWDEAFF. For the CDR3, the DNA is TGCGCCAGCAGTAAGGAGACAGGGCAGTGGGATGAAGCTTTCTTT.

The genes are TRBV23-1 and TRBJ2-7, with D possibly TRBD2 on 6 matching bases. TRBV23-1 is recorded as an ORF, its role being uncertain. Trimming cost V 0 bases and J 3 bases, with 18 bases left between them. This CDR3 region has 17 residues. CDR3 sequence: CASSQSRPDGGGYEQYF. In DNA form, the CDR3 reads TGCGCCAGCAGTCAATCGCGGCCCGATGGGGGAGGCTACGAGCAGTACTTC.

The chain uses TRBV10-3 and TRBJ1-2; D is perhaps TRBD1 (6 bases). This CDR3 is 16 amino acids long. Germline assignment: CDR1 ENHRY and CDR2 SYGVKD. The V end was cut by 0 bases, the J end by 1 base, with 12 bases between. CDR3: CAISESGGQNNYGYTF. The DNA for the CDR3 is TGTGCCATCAGTGAGTCGGGGGGGCAGAATAACTATGGCTACACCTTC.

The chain couples TRBV9 to TRBJ2-3; 9 nucleotides line up with TRBD2. The J segment lost 5 bases and the V segment lost 0 bases, leaving 4 bases of the junction unmatched. The CDR3 is made up of 15 amino acids. Germline loops: CDR1 SGDLS, CDR2 YYNGEE. CDR3 sequence: CASSVGSGGIDTQYF. The CDR3 nucleotides are TGTGCCAGCAGCGTAGGAAGCGGGGGGATAGATACGCAGTATTTT.

V gene TRBV11-3 combines with J gene TRBJ2-6, with 7 bases matching TRBD1. The trim removed 5 bases at V and 2 bases at J, leaving 18 bases unmatched. The germline gives CDR1 SGHNT, CDR2 YENEEA. This CDR3 comprises 20 residues. The CDR3 protein is CASSHGQARTPAAGANVLTF. DNA of the CDR3: TGTGCCAGCAGCCACGGACAGGCGAGGACTCCTGCAGCTGGGGCCAACGTCCTGACTTTC.

This chain joins TRBV18 and TRBJ2-3; D ambiguous. The CDR3 has 11 amino acids. The germline V gene encodes CDR1 KGHSH and CDR2 LQKENI. The V and J ends lost 3 bases and 5 bases respectively, with 3 bases between them. The CDR3 nucleotides are TGTGCCAGCTCACCCCGAGATACGCAGTATTTT. Amino acid sequence: CASSPRDTQYF.

The chain combines TRBV4-1 with TRBJ2-2, with TRBD2 matching 8 bases. The J segment lost 5 bases and the V segment lost 0 bases, leaving 8 bases of the junction unmatched. Looked up from germline, CDR1 is MGHRA and CDR2 is YSYEKL. This CDR3 contains 17 residues. CDR3 nucleotides: TGCGCCAGCAGCCAAGATGTAGTCCTAGCGGGTACCGGGGAGCTGTTTTTT. This encodes CASSQDVVLAGTGELFF.

This sequence joins TRBV15 and TRBJ2-2, with 8 bases matching TRBD2. The CDR3 runs to 14 residues. Germline loops: CDR1 LNHNV, CDR2 YYDKDF (reference sequence). V lost 4 bases, J lost 5 bases, and 3 bases stayed unmatched. DNA of the CDR3: TGTGCCACCAGCACTTTAGCGGGAACCGGGGAGCTGTTTTTT. Encoded protein: CATSTLAGTGELFF. The full variable domain, rest sourced from reference TRBV15 and TRBJ2-2, is DAMVIQNPRYQVTQFGKPVTLSCSQTLNHNVMYWYQQKSSQAPKLLFHYYDKDFNNEADTPDNFQSRRPNTSFCFLDIRSPGLGDTAMYLCATSTLAGTGELFFGEGSRLTVL.

The chain has TRBV6-5 and TRBJ2-7, with a tentative D call TRBD1 (6 bases). V was cut by 5 bases and J by 7 bases, with 12 bases left in between. Looked up from germline, CDR1 is MNHEY and CDR2 is SVGAGI. The CDR3 consists of 12 residues. The CDR3 protein is CASSPIQGEQYF. The CDR3 nucleotides read TGTGCCAGCAGTCCAATACAGGGTGAGCAGTACTTC.

The rearrangement uses TRBV24-1 and TRBJ2-4; D is ambiguous. CDR3 length: 17 residues. Deletions cut 1 base from V and 0 bases from J, with 12 bases between. Germline CDR1 KGHDR, CDR2 SFDVKD. The CDR3 sequence is CATSDFPFPLAKNIQYF. The CDR3 coding sequence is TGTGCCACCAGTGATTTCCCGTTTCCTTTAGCCAAAAACATTCAGTACTTC.

The chain has TRBV7-9 and TRBJ2-1; D is perhaps TRBD2 (5 bases). V was clipped by 1 base and J by 0 bases, with 16 bases between them. Germline loops: CDR1 SEHNR, CDR2 FQNEAQ (reference sequence). This CDR3 spans 18 amino acids. This CDR3 is CASSLGTRTLSSYNEQFF. Here the CDR3 DNA reads TGTGCCAGCAGCTTAGGAACGAGGACTTTAAGCTCCTACAATGAGCAGTTCTTC.

The chain is built from TRBV21-1 and TRBJ2-2; TRBD2, the table's D call, was not compared with the DNA. TRBV21-1 has pseudogene status. The CDR3 sequence is 21 residues long. CDR3 sequence reads: CASSKVVGLAGGQGDTGELFF. The DNA for the CDR3 is TGTGCCAGCAGCAAAGTTGTTGGACTAGCGGGGGGGCAAGGTGACACCGGGGAGCTGTTTTTT.

The chain joins TRBV5-5 to TRBJ1-1, with a tentative D call TRBD1 (5 bases). Germline CDR1 and CDR2: SGHKS and YYEKEE (reference sequence). The CDR3 runs 15 residues. The V gene lost 0 bases and the J gene lost 1 base, with 10 bases spanning the gap. The CDR3 protein is CASSLAPGGNTEAFF. CDR3 sequence (DNA): TGTGCCAGCAGCTTGGCCCCCGGGGGGAACACTGAAGCTTTCTTT.

The chain employs TRBV4-2 and TRBJ2-7; TRBD2 is a possible D gene (5 bases). The CDR3 is made up of 13 amino acids. With 1 base removed from V and 6 bases from J, the gap between germline ends came to 10 bases. Germline V gene lookup returns CDR1 LGHNA and CDR2 YNFKEQ. The CDR3 region has the DNA TGTGCCAGCAGCCAAGGAGGGCTAGCCGAGCAGTACTTC. This sequence encodes CASSQGGLAEQYF.

The V call is TRBV4-1, the J call TRBJ2-2, with TRBD1 matching over 8 bases. The CDR3 spans 15 residues. With 1 base clipped from V and 7 bases from J, the junction kept 5 bases outside the gene matches. Germline CDR1 reads MGHRA; CDR2 reads YSYEKL. CDR3 loop: CASSQVQGAVGELFF. In DNA form, the CDR3 reads TGCGCCAGCAGCCAAGTTCAGGGGGCGGTCGGGGAGCTGTTTTTT.

The chain couples TRBV13 to TRBJ1-3; D possibly corresponds to TRBD1 (6 bases). V shed 3 bases and J shed 2 bases, with 8 bases lying between them. Germline CDR1 is PRHDT and CDR2 is FYEKMQ (reference sequence). CDR3 length: 14 residues. The CDR3 is CASSLAGAGNTIYF. CDR3 DNA sequence: TGTGCCAGCAGCTTGGCAGGGGCTGGAAACACCATATATTTT.

This chain links TRBV2 with TRBJ2-3; 8 positions match TRBD2. Trimming removed 6 bases from V and 2 bases from J; junction bases left unmatched: 7. The CDR3 runs to 15 residues. Germline CDR1 is SNHLY and CDR2 is FYNNEI. CDR3 in amino acids: CASSHGTSNTDTQYF. The DNA of the CDR3 is TGTGCCAGCAGCCACGGGACTAGTAACACAGATACGCAGTATTTT. The whole variable domain, remainder taken from reference TRBV2 and TRBJ2-3, is EPEVTQTPSHQVTQMGQEVILRCVPISNHLYFYWYRQILGQKVEFLVSFYNNEISEKSEIFDDQFSVERPDGSNFTLKIRSTKLEDSAMYFCASSHGTSNTDTQYFGPGTRLTVL.

The chain couples TRBV19 to TRBJ2-2; 7 bases are a match to TRBD2. The V and J ends lost 6 bases and 3 bases, in that order; junction bases with no gene match: 4. Germline V gives CDR1 LNHDA, CDR2 SQIVND (reference sequence). The CDR3 sequence is 14 residues long. The CDR3 spells CASSGLGHTGELFF. The CDR3, as DNA: TGTGCCAGTAGCGGACTAGGCCACACCGGGGAGCTGTTTTTT.

The chain uses TRBV3-1 (or the pseudogene TRBV3-2) and TRBJ2-2; possibly TRBD1 for D (6 bases). This CDR3 contains 14 residues. Germline assignment: CDR1 LGHDT and CDR2 YNNKEL (reference sequence). Between the trimmed V and J ends, which lost 8 bases and 2 bases, there was a span of 12 bases. This CDR3 reads CASASGVNTGELFF. The CDR3 coding sequence is TGTGCCAGCGCGTCAGGGGTTAACACCGGGGAGCTGTTTTTT.

This chain connects TRBV11-2 to TRBJ2-4; a possible D gene is TRBD2 (5 bases). The CDR3 consists of 14 residues. Germline assignment: CDR1 SGHAT and CDR2 FQNNGV. V gave up 4 bases and J gave up 9 bases, with 16 bases separating them. CDR3 amino acids: CASSSPGFDGIQYF. CDR3 DNA: TGTGCCAGCAGCTCCCCGGGATTCGATGGCATTCAGTACTTC.

This sequence joins TRBV6-6 and TRBJ2-1, with 9 positions matching TRBD2. Per the germline V gene, CDR1 is MNHNY and CDR2 is SVGAGI (reference sequence). J lost 7 bases, V lost 3 bases, and 10 bases had no gene match. The CDR3 runs to 16 residues. The chain's CDR3 is CASSYKAGGTKNEQFF. DNA for the CDR3: TGTGCCAGCAGTTATAAAGCGGGGGGAACGAAGAATGAGCAGTTCTTC.

This sequence joins TRBV5-1 and TRBJ1-1; D is unclear. Trimming stripped 1 base from V and 1 base from J, with 14 bases between. This CDR3 spans 16 amino acids. Germline loops: CDR1 SGHRS, CDR2 YFSETQ. The CDR3: CASSLTAPTTNTEAFF. DNA for the CDR3: TGCGCCAGCAGCTTGACGGCACCGACTACGAACACTGAAGCTTTCTTT.

The V call is TRBV19, the J call TRBJ2-5; TRBD1 agrees at 8 bases. This CDR3 has 15 residues. Germline V gives CDR1 LNHDA, CDR2 SQIVND (reference sequence). The V segment lost 1 base and the J segment 5 bases; nucleotides outside the gene matches: 6. DNA for the CDR3: TGTGCCAGTAGTATAGTGACAGGGGTCCCCGAGACCCAGTACTTC. This codes for CASSIVTGVPETQYF.

This chain uses TRBV6-5 with TRBJ2-1; 7 bases align to TRBD1. The germline CDR1 and CDR2 sequences are MNHEY and SVGAGI. V lost 5 bases, J lost 4 bases, and 8 bases stayed unmatched. CDR3 length: 15 amino acids. CDR3 sequence reads: CASSIEGQRYNEQFF. The CDR3 DNA reads TGTGCCAGCAGTATAGAGGGACAGAGATACAATGAGCAGTTCTTC.

The chain recombines TRBV6-1 with TRBJ2-3, with D perhaps TRBD2 (6 bases). Germline V gives CDR1 MNHNS, CDR2 SASEGT. V was trimmed by 2 bases and J by 0 bases, leaving 12 bases between them. The CDR3 sequence is 16 residues long. The CDR3 bases are TGTGCCAGCAGTGAATTGGCGGGAACTAGCACAGATACGCAGTATTTT. Translation gives CASSELAGTSTDTQYF.

This chain links TRBV28 with TRBJ1-1; D is unclear. Germline CDR1 MDHEN, CDR2 SYDVKM. V was clipped by 6 bases and J by 7 bases, with 6 bases between them. This CDR3 contains 10 residues. The CDR3 nucleotides are TGTGCCAGCAGGGAGGTTGAAGCTTTCTTT. Translated: CASREVEAFF.

The J gene is TRBJ2-2, the V gene TRBV24-1, with TRBD1 matching over 11 bases. Trimming at V came to 4 bases and at J to 9 bases, leaving 6 bases not matched to a gene. The CDR3 sequence is 15 residues long. Germline V gene lookup returns CDR1 KGHDR and CDR2 SFDVKD. The CDR3 is CATSDGTGGHRELFF. In nucleotides, the CDR3 is TGTGCCACCAGTGACGGGACAGGGGGACACCGGGAGCTGTTTTTT.

The chain employs TRBV11-3 and TRBJ2-1; TRBD1 aligns across 9 bases. CDR1 is SGHNT and CDR2 is YENEEA in the germline V gene. Trimming cost V 5 bases and J 9 bases; bases outside gene matches: 8. CDR3 length: 14 residues. CDR3 in amino acids: CASSPRTGVTEQFF. CDR3 in DNA: TGTGCCAGCAGCCCCCGGACAGGGGTTACTGAGCAGTTCTTC.